The clone carrying this TCR beta chain qualifies as medium-sized (0.01 to 0.1%). What it recognizes is unknown. This entry comes from a study of early stage breast cancer tumors. Across the whole study: Most invasive tumors, about 75% of the 16, were ER+/PR+/HER2-. Findings and limits, study-wide: Chain pairing and CD4, CD8 or FOXP3 expression were not captured.

TCRdb's copy holds only in-frame clones and misses some; the assay was immunoSEQ multiplex PCR. The table shows around 30,000 clones, with almost 75% occurring only once. Germline lookup yields CDR1 SGDLS and CDR2 YYNGEE. With 2 bases removed from V and 3 bases from J, the gap between germline ends came to 9 bases. There are 14 residues in the CDR3. Sequencing was performed on breast tumor tissue. J is TRBJ1-5 and V is TRBV9; D gene unclear. This clonotype originated in a person under 45 with breast cancer. As DNA, the CDR3 is TGTGCCAGCAGCGTGGCTGGTAACAATCAGCCCCAGCATTTT. The encoded protein is CASSVAGNNQPQHF.